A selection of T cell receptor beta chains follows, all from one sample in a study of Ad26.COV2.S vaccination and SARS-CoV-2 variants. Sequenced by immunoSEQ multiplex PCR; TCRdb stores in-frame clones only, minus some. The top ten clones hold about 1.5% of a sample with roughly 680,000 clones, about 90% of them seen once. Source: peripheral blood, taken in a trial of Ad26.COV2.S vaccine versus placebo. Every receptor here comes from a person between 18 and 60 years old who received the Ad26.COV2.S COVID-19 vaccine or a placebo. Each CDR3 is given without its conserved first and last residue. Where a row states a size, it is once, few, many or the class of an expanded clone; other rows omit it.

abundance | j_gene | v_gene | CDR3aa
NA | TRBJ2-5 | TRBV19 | ASSMGSQETQY
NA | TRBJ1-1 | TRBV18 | ASSPNGPLNTEAF
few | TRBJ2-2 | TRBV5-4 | ASSRLLQGASSGELF
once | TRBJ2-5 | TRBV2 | ASSEKRTSGTWETQY
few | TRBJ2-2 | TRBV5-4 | ASSLRQNTGELF
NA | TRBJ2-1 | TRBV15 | ATGQFSYNEQF
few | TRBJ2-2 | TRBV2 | ASEQTGELF
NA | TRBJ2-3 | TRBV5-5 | ASSNSGTSTDTQY
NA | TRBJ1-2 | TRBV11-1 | ASSSPAASGGYT
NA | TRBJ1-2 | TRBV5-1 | ASSIPRAQGAGGYT
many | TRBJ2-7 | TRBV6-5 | ASSSGTSGYEQY
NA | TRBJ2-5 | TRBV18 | ASSPPGSGPRATQY
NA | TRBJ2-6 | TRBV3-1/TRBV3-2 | ASSQVLRSSGANVLT
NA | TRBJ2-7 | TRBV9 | ASSVGGGTYEQY
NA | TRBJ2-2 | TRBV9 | ASSPRLAGVTGELF
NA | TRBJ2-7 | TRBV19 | ASSPRDRASYEQY
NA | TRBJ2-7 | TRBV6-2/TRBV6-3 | ASSQTGGYEQY
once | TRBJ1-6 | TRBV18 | ASSPGTVNSPLH
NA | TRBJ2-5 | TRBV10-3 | AISESRQETQY
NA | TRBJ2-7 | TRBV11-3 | ASSLGGLPSYEQY
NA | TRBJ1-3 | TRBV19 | ASSRDWKARLGNTIY
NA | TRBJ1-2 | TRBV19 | ASRTGLAYGYT
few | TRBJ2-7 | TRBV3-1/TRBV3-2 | ASSLSGTPASYEQY